The entry that follows covers one T cell receptor (beta chain) sequence. The sample is drawn from a study of blood T cell repertoires in COVID-19. As for the study in general: The analysed material was cDNA or gDNA that came from T cells, B-cell-depleted T cells, or PBMCs.

Germline assignment: CDR1 SQVTM and CDR2 ANQGSEA. This CDR3 comprises 9 residues. The ends were cut back, 2 bases at V and 8 bases at J, with 3 bases in the middle. Original analysis: Amplification from reference gene primers served as the basis for estimated nucleated cell counts. Using immunoSEQ multiplex PCR, the repertoire was profiled, and TCRdb retains in-frame clones only, with some absent. The V and J calls and the clone size are those of that table, but D and trimming were determined from the DNA. The sample gives 70,000 to 90,000 clones, roughly 80% of which show up once; 18% is in the top ten.

The clonotype was recovered from a woman older than 75 with acute or convalescent COVID-19. Source material: peripheral blood. The rearrangement joins TRBV29-1 to TRBJ1-1; the D is unclear. The chain's CDR3 is CSVEQEAFF. The CDR3 DNA reads as TGCAGCGTTGAACAGGAAGCTTTCTTT.